Described below is a single T cell receptor (beta chain) sequence and its context. The assay was immunoSEQ multiplex PCR, and TCRdb's table has in-frame clones only and misses some. The sample holds 150,000 to 200,000 clones, more than 85% seen once. The data were obtained in a study of blood T cell repertoires in COVID-19. Study as a whole: Sites in the United States, Italy and Spain provided acute and convalescent COVID-19 samples. T cells, B-cell-depleted T cells, or PBMCs provided the cDNA or gDNA that served as material.

V dropped 4 bases and J dropped 5 bases, with 4 bases sitting between them. The CDR3 length is 11 residues. The V call is TRBV12-3 or TRBV12-4, the J call TRBJ2-3; D uncertain. Specimen: peripheral blood. The TCR was taken from a man in his sixties or seventies with active or convalescent COVID-19. Written as DNA, the CDR3 is TGTGCCAGCAGTTCGGTAGATACGCAGTATTTT. It encodes CASSSVDTQYF.